Shown below are 32 T cell receptor beta chains from a single sample sequenced in a study of shared clonotypes between healthy human individuals. Naivety among CD8 cells was defined by CD45RO negativity and positive CCR7 selection, thereby excluding terminally differentiated effector memory CD45RA+ cells. Clones were read by immunoSEQ multiplex PCR, and TCRdb kept only the in-frame ones, dropping some. Of a few million clones in the sample, 85% to 95% were seen once. Input material: naive CD8+ T cells from PBMCs. The receptors come from a man younger than 30 in good health. Some clones in this sample may be carry-over from other donors' samples.

The J gene is TRBJ1-1, the V gene TRBV28, with 7 nucleotides matching TRBD1. This CDR3 contains 14 residues. Trimming took 4 bases from V and 4 from J; bases not matched to a gene: 6. CDR1 is MDHEN and CDR2 is SYDVKM in the germline V gene. The CDR3 DNA follows: TGTGCCAGCAGTTCATTCGGGACAGCCACTGAAGCTTTCTTT. It translates to CASSSFGTATEAFF.

J is TRBJ1-1 and V is TRBV25-1; 8 bases match TRBD1. The length of the CDR3 is 16 residues. CDR1 and CDR2 (germline): MGHDK, SYGVNS. With V trimmed by 2 bases and J by 2 bases, 7 bases remained unmatched. The chain's CDR3 is CASSEEGTGANTEAFF. The CDR3 bases are TGTGCCAGCAGTGAAGAGGGGACAGGCGCCAACACTGAAGCTTTCTTT.

The chain links TRBV5-5 to TRBJ2-7, with 8 bases that match TRBD2. Germline trimming cut 4 bases from V and 3 bases from J; bases unmatched to any gene: 9. Germline lookup yields CDR1 SGHKS and CDR2 YYEKEE (reference sequence). This CDR3 spans 15 amino acids. This CDR3 is CASSKGTSGYYEQYF. CDR3 coding DNA: TGTGCCAGCAGCAAAGGAACTAGCGGCTACTACGAGCAGTACTTC.

The chain combines TRBV28 with TRBJ1-2, with 7 bases matching TRBD1. Per the germline V gene, CDR1 is MDHEN and CDR2 is SYDVKM. V lost 8 bases to trimming and J lost 8 bases; unmatched junction nucleotides: 8. The CDR3 consists of 12 residues. In nucleotides, the CDR3 is TGTGCCAGCGGGCCCCGGGACAGAGGCTACACCTTC. Translation gives CASGPRDRGYTF.

The chain carries TRBV7-8 and TRBJ2-3, with 9 bases aligning to TRBD2. The junction had 7 bases not matched to a gene; V was cut back by 2 bases and J by 4 bases. Germline V lookup: CDR1 SGHVS, CDR2 FQNEAQ. CDR3 length: 16 amino acids. CDR3 amino acids: CASSLSPAGGADTQYF. The CDR3 coding sequence is TGTGCCAGCAGCTTAAGTCCGGCGGGAGGGGCAGATACGCAGTATTTT.

The V and J genes are TRBV19 and TRBJ2-2; weak D call: TRBD2 (6 bases). Trimming took 6 bases from V and 4 from J, leaving 21 bases between them. The CDR3 is made up of 17 amino acids. Germline lookup yields CDR1 LNHDA and CDR2 SQIVND (reference sequence). CDR3 amino acids: CASSLPREQSSTGELFF. CDR3 DNA: TGTGCCAGTAGCCTACCCCGGGAGCAAAGTAGCACCGGGGAGCTGTTTTTT.

The V and J genes are TRBV14 and TRBJ2-7; D gene uncertain. The V end lost 1 base, the J end lost 7 bases, and 14 bases lay between the germline ends. Per germline, CDR1 SGHDN and CDR2 FVKESK. The CDR3 sequence is 14 residues long. The CDR3 here is CASSQGGNYREQYF. CDR3 sequence (DNA): TGTGCCAGCAGCCAAGGCGGAAACTATCGGGAGCAGTACTTC.

The chain combines TRBV9 with TRBJ2-7, with D possibly TRBD1 on 7 matching bases. Trimming took off 3 bases at V and 11 bases at J, with 21 bases between the two ends. This CDR3 has 14 amino acids. Per germline, CDR1 SGDLS and CDR2 YYNGEE. The CDR3 nucleotides read TGTGCCAGCAGCGGCAGTGGGGCAGGGGGGTTTAAGTACTTC. Protein sequence: CASSGSGAGGFKYF. Full variable domain (missing parts from reference TRBV9 and TRBJ2-7): DSGVTQTPKHLITATGQRVTLRCSPRSGDLSVYWYQQSLDQGLQFLIQYYNGEERAKGNILERFSAQQFPDLHSELNLSSLELGDSALYFCASSGSGAGGFKYFGPGTRLTVT.

The chain is built from TRBV11-2 and TRBJ1-3; no reliable D call. The CDR3 consists of 14 residues. CDR1 and CDR2 from the germline V gene are SGHAT and FQNNGV. The V gene lost 3 bases and the J gene lost 4 bases, with 10 bases spanning the gap. This chain's CDR3 is CASSFSVPGNTIYF. CDR3 coding DNA: TGTGCCAGCAGCTTCTCAGTACCGGGAAACACCATATATTTT.

Details on this clone: An end of the junction does not agree with germline; a read error may underlie this. This chain joins TRBV11-3 and TRBJ2-7, with 11 bases fitting TRBD2. The CDR3 is 13 residues long. Per the germline V gene, CDR1 is SGHNT and CDR2 is YENEEA. The CDR3 DNA sequence: TGTGCCAGCAGCTTAGTAACTAGCGGGAGTAAGCACTTC. Its protein is CASSLVTSGSKHF.

The chain is built from TRBV7-3 and TRBJ2-1; D gene uncertain. The CDR3 is 15 amino acids. Germline V gene lookup returns CDR1 SGHTA and CDR2 FQGTGA. V gave up 5 bases and J gave up 5 bases, with 16 bases separating them. CDR3 DNA sequence: TGTGCCAGCAGCGTAAATCACTACATTAACAATGAGCAGTTCTTC. Translating gives CASSVNHYINNEQFF.

The chain carries TRBV4-2 and TRBJ2-1; D ambiguous. The CDR3 is 17 residues long. With 0 bases removed from V and 4 bases from J, the gap between germline ends came to 16 bases. The germline V gene has CDR1 LGHNA and CDR2 YNFKEQ. The DNA of the CDR3 is TGTGCCAGCAGCCAAGAAAGCTCAGTTATGGGATACAATGAGCAGTTCTTC. This gives the protein CASSQESSVMGYNEQFF.

CDR3 nucleotide sequence: TGTGCCAGCTCACCAGGCCGGGACAGGGACAGCAATCAGCCCCAGCATTTT. This encodes CASSPGRDRDSNQPQHF. J is TRBJ1-5 and V is TRBV18, with 9 bases lining up with TRBD1. V was pared by 2 bases and J by 1 base, with 6 bases of the junction left unmatched. CDR1 is KGHSH and CDR2 is LQKENI in the germline V gene. CDR3 length: 17 amino acids.

This clone was recorded once. The rearrangement joins TRBV27 to TRBJ2-7; D gene ambiguous. Germline CDR1 and CDR2: MNHEY and SMNVEV (reference sequence). The CDR3 contains 14 residues. The V and J ends lost 0 bases and 3 bases respectively, with 9 bases between them. CDR3 sequence: CASSLSPYLYEQYF. The CDR3 DNA follows: TGTGCCAGCAGTTTATCCCCCTACCTCTACGAGCAGTACTTC.

This chain joins TRBV30 and TRBJ2-7; perhaps TRBD2 as D (5 bases). V lost 0 bases and J lost 3, with 9 bases in between. The CDR3 is made up of 13 amino acids. The germline CDR1 and CDR2 sequences are GTSNPN and SVGIG (reference sequence). CDR3 nucleotides: TGTGCCTGGAGTGTAGGGAGCCACTACGAGCAGTACTTC. Translation: CAWSVGSHYEQYF.

The chain combines TRBV28 with TRBJ1-2, with TRBD1 matching over 9 bases. This CDR3 spans 15 amino acids. From germline, CDR1 is MDHEN and CDR2 SYDVKM. After removal of 2 bases from V and 3 bases from J, the junction contained 4 bases not matched to a gene. In DNA form, the CDR3 reads TGTGCCAGCAGTTTAACAGGACAGGGGTACTATGGCTACACCTTC. Amino acid sequence: CASSLTGQGYYGYTF.

Written as DNA, the CDR3 is TGTGCCAGCAGCTCGCGAGACAGTGGACTTGTCAATGAGCAGTTCTTC. As protein: CASSSRDSGLVNEQFF. The V call is TRBV11-3, the J call TRBJ2-1; D tentatively reads TRBD1 or TRBD2 (5 bases each). Per germline, CDR1 SGHNT and CDR2 YENEEA. This CDR3 is 16 amino acids long. Trimming removed 4 bases from V and 6 bases from J, with 19 bases in between.

The chain uses TRBV7-9 and TRBJ2-5, with TRBD2 identical over 12 bases. V was clipped by 4 bases and J by 2 bases; unmatched bases: 5. Germline CDR1 SEHNR, CDR2 FQNEAQ (reference sequence). This CDR3 comprises 16 residues. This CDR3 is CASSSGTSGFQETQYF. The CDR3 DNA follows: TGTGCCAGCAGCTCCGGGACTAGCGGGTTTCAAGAGACCCAGTACTTC.

The rearrangement uses TRBV9 and TRBJ1-4; no definite D call. Germline CDR1 SGDLS, CDR2 YYNGEE. V was pared by 4 bases and J by 0 bases, with 16 bases between. The CDR3 covers 17 residues. For the CDR3, the DNA is TGTGCCAGCAGCCCCGAAGCAGGCGGGACAACTAATGAAAAACTGTTTTTT. Protein sequence: CASSPEAGGTTNEKLFF.

This chain joins TRBV9 and TRBJ2-7; D uncertain. The CDR3 is 16 amino acids. The V gene lost 2 bases and the J gene lost 0 bases, with 15 bases spanning the gap. Germline V CDR1 and CDR2: SGDLS, YYNGEE. CDR3 sequence: CASSVGKARSSYEQYF. CDR3 sequence (DNA): TGTGCCAGCAGCGTGGGGAAGGCCAGGAGCTCCTACGAGCAGTACTTC.

V is TRBV7-8 and J is TRBJ2-3; a weak D match, TRBD1 (5 bases). This CDR3 has 14 amino acids. V lost 6 bases to trimming and J lost 2 bases, with 12 bases between them. CDR1 is SGHVS and CDR2 is FQNEAQ in the germline V gene. In DNA, the CDR3 is TGTGCCAGCAGGGGGCAGGCGTTCACAGATACGCAGTATTTT. It specifies CASRGQAFTDTQYF.

The genes are TRBV11-3 and TRBJ2-1; a weak D match, TRBD2 (6 bases). The CDR3 spans 15 residues. The germline V gene has CDR1 SGHNT and CDR2 YENEEA. Trimming removed 3 bases from V and 2 bases from J, with 11 bases in between. The CDR3 here is CASSLGRGTYNEQFF. The DNA for the CDR3 is TGTGCCAGCAGCTTGGGGCGGGGAACCTACAATGAGCAGTTCTTC.

The sample holds one count of this clone. The CDR3 reads CSVLTGGYGYTF. DNA of the CDR3: TGCAGCGTCCTAACAGGGGGCTATGGCTACACCTTC. The genes are TRBV29-1 and TRBJ1-2, with 8 bases that match TRBD1. Germline V gene data show CDR1 as SQVTM and CDR2 as ANQGSEA. CDR3 length: 12 amino acids. The trim removed 6 bases at V and 4 bases at J, leaving 4 bases unmatched. The full variable domain, rest sourced from reference TRBV29-1 and TRBJ1-2, is SAVISQKPSRDICQRGTSLTIQCQVDSQVTMMFWYRQQPGQSLTLIATANQGSEATYESGFVIDKFPISRPNLTFSTLTVSNMSPEDSSIYLCSVLTGGYGYTFGSGTRLTVV.

The chain uses TRBV15 and TRBJ2-1, with 10 bases that match TRBD2. Unmatched junction bases numbered 4, after V lost 1 base and J lost 4 bases. This CDR3 has 16 residues. The germline gives CDR1 LNHNV, CDR2 YYDKDF (reference sequence). The CDR3 is CATSRAGLASYNEQFF. The DNA for the CDR3 is TGTGCCACCAGCAGAGCGGGACTAGCGTCTTACAATGAGCAGTTCTTC.

The V gene is TRBV10-2, the J gene TRBJ2-7; 9 nucleotides line up with TRBD2. The J segment lost 6 bases and the V segment lost 2 bases, leaving 8 bases of the junction unmatched. Looked up from germline, CDR1 is WSHSY and CDR2 is SAAADI. The CDR3 loop spans 15 amino acids. CDR3 protein: CASSELSGRIGEQYF. The CDR3 DNA is TGCGCCAGCAGTGAGCTTAGCGGGAGAATTGGCGAGCAGTACTTC.

The DNA of the CDR3 is TGCGCCAGCACAATCCCGAACACCGGGGAGCTGTTTTTT. Translated: CASTIPNTGELFF. This chain joins TRBV4-1 and TRBJ2-2, with D unresolved. The V and J ends lost 7 bases and 0 bases respectively, with 6 bases between them. Germline V CDR1 and CDR2: MGHRA, YSYEKL. The CDR3 consists of 13 residues.

J is TRBJ2-7 and V is TRBV4-3, with D perhaps matching TRBD1 or TRBD2 (7 bases each). This CDR3 contains 14 residues. Germline lookup yields CDR1 LGHNA and CDR2 YSLEER. V gave up 1 base and J gave up 6 bases, with 13 bases separating them. The CDR3 reads CASSQGEGALEQYF. The DNA of the CDR3 is TGCGCCAGCAGCCAAGGGGAGGGGGCTCTCGAGCAGTACTTC.

The J gene is TRBJ1-4, the V gene TRBV27; D is ambiguous. Between the trimmed V and J ends, which lost 8 bases and 0 bases, there was a span of 10 bases. The CDR3 runs 14 residues. The germline V gene encodes CDR1 MNHEY and CDR2 SMNVEV (reference sequence). The chain's CDR3 is CASGAFATNEKLFF. The CDR3 DNA sequence: TGTGCCAGCGGAGCGTTTGCAACTAATGAAAAACTGTTTTTT.

The rearrangement joins TRBV2 to TRBJ2-7, with 8 bases identical to TRBD1. The CDR3 loop spans 14 amino acids. The germline gives CDR1 SNHLY, CDR2 FYNNEI. Losses at the gene ends were 6 bases for V and 1 base for J; bases not matched to a gene: 5. CDR3 sequence: CASSDRGPSYEQYF. In nucleotides, the CDR3 is TGTGCCAGCAGCGACAGGGGTCCGTCCTACGAGCAGTACTTC.

In regard to this clone: Other DNA sequences in the same sample also yield this CDR3. The rearrangement uses TRBV27 and TRBJ2-7; D not certain. Germline V CDR1 and CDR2: MNHEY, SMNVEV (reference sequence). The CDR3 contains 13 residues. Deletions cut 2 bases from V and 3 bases from J, with 8 bases between. CDR3 DNA sequence: TGTGCCAGCAGTTTAAGGTACAGCTACGAGCAGTACTTC. As protein: CASSLRYSYEQYF.

The count of this clone is one. This chain connects TRBV5-1 to TRBJ2-5, with 14 bases fitting TRBD2. Per germline, CDR1 SGHRS and CDR2 YFSETQ. The V segment lost 4 bases and the J segment 5 bases; nucleotides outside the gene matches: 7. The CDR3 runs 16 residues. In DNA, the CDR3 is TGCGCCAGCAGCACGGGACTAGCGGGAGTCGGTGAGACCCAGTACTTC. Translating it yields CASSTGLAGVGETQYF. The full variable domain, its missing parts supplied by reference TRBV5-1 and TRBJ2-5, is KAGVTQTPRYLIKTRGQQVTLSCSPISGHRSVSWYQQTPGQGLQFLFEYFSETQRNKGNFPGRFSGRQFSNSRSEMNVSTLELGDSALYLCASSTGLAGVGETQYFGPGTRLLVL.

J is TRBJ1-4 and V is TRBV27; 7 nucleotides align to TRBD1. Germline assignment: CDR1 MNHEY and CDR2 SMNVEV (reference sequence). Trimming at V came to 3 bases and at J to 3 bases, leaving 4 bases not matched to a gene. This CDR3 has 15 amino acids. The CDR3 bases are TGTGCCAGCAGTTTCCAGGGGGAGGCTAATGAAAAACTGTTTTTT. Residues: CASSFQGEANEKLFF.